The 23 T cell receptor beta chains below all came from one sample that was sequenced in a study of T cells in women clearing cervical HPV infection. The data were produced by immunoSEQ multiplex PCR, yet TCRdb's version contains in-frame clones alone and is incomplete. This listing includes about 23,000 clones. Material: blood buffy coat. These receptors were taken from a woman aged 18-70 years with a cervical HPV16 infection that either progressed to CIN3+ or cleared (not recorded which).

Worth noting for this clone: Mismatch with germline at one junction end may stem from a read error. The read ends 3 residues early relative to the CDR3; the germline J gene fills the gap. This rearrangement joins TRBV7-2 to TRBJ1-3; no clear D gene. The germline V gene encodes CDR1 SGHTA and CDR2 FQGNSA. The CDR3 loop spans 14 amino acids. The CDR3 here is CASSLSKTGNTIYF. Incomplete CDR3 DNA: TGTGCCAGCAGCTTGAGTAAGACTGGAAACACA.

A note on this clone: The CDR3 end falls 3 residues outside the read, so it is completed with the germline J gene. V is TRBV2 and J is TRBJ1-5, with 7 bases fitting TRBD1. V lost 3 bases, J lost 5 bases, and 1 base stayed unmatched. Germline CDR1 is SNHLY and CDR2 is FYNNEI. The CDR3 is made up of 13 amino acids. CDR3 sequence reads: CASSDTGDQPQHF. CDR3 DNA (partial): TGTGCCAGCAGTGACACAGGGGATCAGCCC.

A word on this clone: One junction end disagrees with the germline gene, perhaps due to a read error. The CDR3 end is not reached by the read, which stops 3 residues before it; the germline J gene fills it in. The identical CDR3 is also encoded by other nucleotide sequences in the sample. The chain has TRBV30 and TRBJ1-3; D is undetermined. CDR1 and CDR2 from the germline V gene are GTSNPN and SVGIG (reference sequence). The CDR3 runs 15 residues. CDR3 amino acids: CAWRITGVTGNTIYF. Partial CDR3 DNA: TGTGCCTGGAGGATTACCGGGGTCACTGGAAACACG.

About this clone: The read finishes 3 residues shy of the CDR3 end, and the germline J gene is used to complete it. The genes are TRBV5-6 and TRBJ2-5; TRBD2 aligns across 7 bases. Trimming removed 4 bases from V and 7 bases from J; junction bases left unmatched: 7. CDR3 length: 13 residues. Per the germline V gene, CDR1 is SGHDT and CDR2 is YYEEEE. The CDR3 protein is CASSPGLIPTQYF. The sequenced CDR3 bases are TGTGCCAGCAGCCCGGGACTAATACCGACC. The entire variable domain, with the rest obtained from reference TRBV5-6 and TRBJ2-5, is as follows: DAGVTQSPTHLIKTRGQQVTLRCSPKSGHDTVSWYQQALGQGPQFIFQYYEEEERQRGNFPDRFSGHQFPNYSSELNVNALLLGDSALYLCASSPGLIPTQYFGPGTRLLVL.

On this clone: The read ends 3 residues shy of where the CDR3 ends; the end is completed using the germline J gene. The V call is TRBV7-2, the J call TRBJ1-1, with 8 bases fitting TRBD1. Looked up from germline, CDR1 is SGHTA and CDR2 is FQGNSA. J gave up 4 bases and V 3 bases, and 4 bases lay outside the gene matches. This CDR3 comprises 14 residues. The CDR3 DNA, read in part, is TGTGCCAGCAGCTTTCCGGGGACAGGCACTGAA. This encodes CASSFPGTGTE. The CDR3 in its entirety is CASSFPGTGTEAFF.

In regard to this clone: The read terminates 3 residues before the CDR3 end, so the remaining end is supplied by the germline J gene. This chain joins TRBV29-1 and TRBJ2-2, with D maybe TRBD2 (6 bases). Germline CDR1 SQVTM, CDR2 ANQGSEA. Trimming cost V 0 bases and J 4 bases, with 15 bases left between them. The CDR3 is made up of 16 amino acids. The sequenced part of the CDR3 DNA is TGCAGCGTTGAAGATCGAGGGCAGGGAGGCACCGGGGAG. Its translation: CSVEDRGQGGTGE. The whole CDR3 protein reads CSVEDRGQGGTGELFF.

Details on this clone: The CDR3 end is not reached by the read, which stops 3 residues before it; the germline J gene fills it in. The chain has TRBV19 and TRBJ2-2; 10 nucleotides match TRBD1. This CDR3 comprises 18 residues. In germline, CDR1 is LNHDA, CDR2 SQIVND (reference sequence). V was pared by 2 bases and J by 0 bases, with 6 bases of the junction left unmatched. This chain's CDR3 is CASSILGQGPTNTGELFF. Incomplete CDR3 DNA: TGTGCCAGTAGTATACTGGGACAGGGGCCAACGAACACCGGGGAG.

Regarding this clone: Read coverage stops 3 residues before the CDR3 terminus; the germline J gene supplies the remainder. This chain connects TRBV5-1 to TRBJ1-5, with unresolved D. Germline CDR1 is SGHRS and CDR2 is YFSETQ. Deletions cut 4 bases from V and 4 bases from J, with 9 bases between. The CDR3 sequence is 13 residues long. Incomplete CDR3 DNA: TGCGCCAGCAGCCCGAGCATTAATCAGCCC. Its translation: CASSPSINQP. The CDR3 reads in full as CASSPSINQPQHF.

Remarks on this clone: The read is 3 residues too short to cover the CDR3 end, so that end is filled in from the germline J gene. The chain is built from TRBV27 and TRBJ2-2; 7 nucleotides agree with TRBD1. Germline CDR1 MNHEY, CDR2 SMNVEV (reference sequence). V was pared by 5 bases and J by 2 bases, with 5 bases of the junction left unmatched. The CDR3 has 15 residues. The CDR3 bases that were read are TGTGCCAGCAGTCCCCGGACAGGAAACACCGGGGAG. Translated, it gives CASSPRTGNTGE. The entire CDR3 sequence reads CASSPRTGNTGELFF.

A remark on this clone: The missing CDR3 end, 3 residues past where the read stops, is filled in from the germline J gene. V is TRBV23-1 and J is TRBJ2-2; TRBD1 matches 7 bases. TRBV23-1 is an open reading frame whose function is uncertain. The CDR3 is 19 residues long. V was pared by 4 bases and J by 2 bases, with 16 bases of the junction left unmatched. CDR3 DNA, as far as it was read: TGCGCCAGCAGTCCAAGGCCAACAGGGGCCCGCGGTAACACCGGGGAG. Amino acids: CASSPRPTGARGNTGE. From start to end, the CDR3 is CASSPRPTGARGNTGELFF.

CDR3 sequence reads: CASGQSSTDTQYF. Incomplete CDR3 DNA: TGTGCCAGCGGACAGTCTAGCACAGATACG. This rearrangement joins TRBV7-9 to TRBJ2-3, with D perhaps TRBD1 (6 bases). From the germline J gene comes the end of the CDR3, since the read stops 3 residues before it. V was shortened by 8 bases and J by 0 bases, with 9 bases between the two germline ends. Per the germline V gene, CDR1 is SEHNR and CDR2 is FQNEAQ (reference sequence). The length of the CDR3 is 13 residues.

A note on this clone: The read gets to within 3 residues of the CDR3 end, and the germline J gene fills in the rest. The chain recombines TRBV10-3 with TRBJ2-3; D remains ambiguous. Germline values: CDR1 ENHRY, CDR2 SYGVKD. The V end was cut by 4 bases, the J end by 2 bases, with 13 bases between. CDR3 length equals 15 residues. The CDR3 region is CAISASDADTDTQYF. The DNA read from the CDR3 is TGTGCCATCAGTGCCTCAGACGCGGACACAGATACG.

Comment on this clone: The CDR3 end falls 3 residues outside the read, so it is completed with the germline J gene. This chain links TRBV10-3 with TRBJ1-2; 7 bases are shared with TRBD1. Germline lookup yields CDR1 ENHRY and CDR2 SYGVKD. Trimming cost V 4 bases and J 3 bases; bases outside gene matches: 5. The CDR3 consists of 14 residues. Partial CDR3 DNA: TGTGCCATCAGTGGACAGGGAGAACACTATGGC. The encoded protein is CAISGQGEHYG. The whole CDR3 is CAISGQGEHYGYTF.

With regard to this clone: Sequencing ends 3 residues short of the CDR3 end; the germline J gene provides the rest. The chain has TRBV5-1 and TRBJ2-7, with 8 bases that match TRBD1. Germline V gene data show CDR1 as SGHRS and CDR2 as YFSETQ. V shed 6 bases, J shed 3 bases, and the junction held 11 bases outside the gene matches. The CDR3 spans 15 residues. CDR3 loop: CASTPPGTGRYEQYF. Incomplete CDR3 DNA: TGCGCCAGCACACCTCCGGGGACAGGTCGCTACGAG.

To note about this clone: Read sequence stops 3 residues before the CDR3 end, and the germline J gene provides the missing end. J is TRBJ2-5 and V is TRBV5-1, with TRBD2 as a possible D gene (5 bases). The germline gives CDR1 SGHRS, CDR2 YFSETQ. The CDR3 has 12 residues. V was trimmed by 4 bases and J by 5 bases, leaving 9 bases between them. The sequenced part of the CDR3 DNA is TGCGCCAGCAGCGAAAGAGGGGAGACC. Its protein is CASSERGET. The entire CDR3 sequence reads CASSERGETQYF.

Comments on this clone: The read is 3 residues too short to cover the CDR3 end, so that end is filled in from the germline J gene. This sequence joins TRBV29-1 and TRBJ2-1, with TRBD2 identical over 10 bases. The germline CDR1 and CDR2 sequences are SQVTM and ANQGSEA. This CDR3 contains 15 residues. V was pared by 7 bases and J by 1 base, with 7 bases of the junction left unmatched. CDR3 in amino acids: CSAAVAGGSYNEQFF. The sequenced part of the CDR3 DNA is TGCAGCGCCGCTGTAGCGGGGGGTTCCTACAATGAG.

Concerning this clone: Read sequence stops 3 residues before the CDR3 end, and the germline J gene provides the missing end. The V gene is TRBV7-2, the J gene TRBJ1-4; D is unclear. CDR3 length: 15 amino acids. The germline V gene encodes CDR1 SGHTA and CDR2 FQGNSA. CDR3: CASSLRWQSNSPLFF. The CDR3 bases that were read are TGTGCCAGCAGCTTAAGATGGCAGAGTAATTCGCCA.

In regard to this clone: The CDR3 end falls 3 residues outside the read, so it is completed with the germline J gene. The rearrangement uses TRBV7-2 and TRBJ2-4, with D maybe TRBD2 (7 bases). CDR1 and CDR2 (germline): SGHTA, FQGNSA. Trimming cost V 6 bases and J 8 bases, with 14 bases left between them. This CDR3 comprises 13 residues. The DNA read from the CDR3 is TGTGCCAGCAGGAGGGGGGGCCGGGACATT. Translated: CASRRGGRDI. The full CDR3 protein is CASRRGGRDIQYF.

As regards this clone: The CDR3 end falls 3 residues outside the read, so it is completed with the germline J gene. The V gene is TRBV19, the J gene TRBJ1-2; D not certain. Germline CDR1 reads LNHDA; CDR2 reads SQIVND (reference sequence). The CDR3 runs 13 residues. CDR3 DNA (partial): TGTGCCAGCCGACTAGCGGGGTCTTTTGAC. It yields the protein CASRLAGSFD. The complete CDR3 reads CASRLAGSFDYTF.

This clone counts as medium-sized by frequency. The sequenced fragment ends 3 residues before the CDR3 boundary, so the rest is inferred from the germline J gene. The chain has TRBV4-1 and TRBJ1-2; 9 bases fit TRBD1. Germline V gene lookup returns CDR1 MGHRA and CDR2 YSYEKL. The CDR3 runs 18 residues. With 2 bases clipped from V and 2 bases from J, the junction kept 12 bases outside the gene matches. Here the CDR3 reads CASSQRLTAGQGNYGYTF. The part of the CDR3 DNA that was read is TGCGCCAGCAGCCAACGTTTGACCGCGGGACAGGGAAACTATGGC.

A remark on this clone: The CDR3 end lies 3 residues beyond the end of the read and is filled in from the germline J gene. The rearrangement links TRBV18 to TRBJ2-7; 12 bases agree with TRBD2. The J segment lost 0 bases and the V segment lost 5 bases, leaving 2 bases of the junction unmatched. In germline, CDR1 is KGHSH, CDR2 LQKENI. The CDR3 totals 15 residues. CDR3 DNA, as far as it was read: TGTGCCAGCTCATCGACTAGCGGGAGCTCCTACGAG. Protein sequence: CASSSTSGSSYE. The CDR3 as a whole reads CASSSTSGSSYEQYF.

The chain's CDR3 is CASSEASGGQPQYF. Partial CDR3 DNA: TGTGCCAGCAGTGAAGCGTCAGGGGGCCAGCCG. V gene TRBV6-1 combines with J gene TRBJ2-3; 8 nucleotides match TRBD1. The read ends 3 residues shy of where the CDR3 ends; the end is completed using the germline J gene. Looked up from germline, CDR1 is MNHNS and CDR2 is SASEGT. CDR3 length: 14 amino acids.

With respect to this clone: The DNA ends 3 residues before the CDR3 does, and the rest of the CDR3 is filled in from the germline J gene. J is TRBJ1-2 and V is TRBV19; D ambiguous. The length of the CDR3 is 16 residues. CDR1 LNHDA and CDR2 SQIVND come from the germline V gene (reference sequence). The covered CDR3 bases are TGTGCCACCGGCGATACTAGCGGGAGCTCCTACAATGAC. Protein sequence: CATGDTSGSSYND. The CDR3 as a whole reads CATGDTSGSSYNDYTF.